The 23 T cell receptor beta chains below all came from one sample that was sequenced in a study of cytomegalovirus exposure and HLA in healthy donors. Primers included in the PCR were 60 Vbeta and 13 Jbeta primers. Clones were sequenced by immunoSEQ multiplex PCR, and TCRdb holds only the in-frame ones, with some missing. The sample consists of 75,000 to 90,000 clones, approximately 75% of them appearing once. The specimen was PBMCs. The receptors were gathered from a man aged 55 to 69 in good health and CMV-seronegative.

The chain has TRBV4-1 and TRBJ2-1; 12 bases are shared with TRBD2. The V gene end was trimmed by 0 bases and the J gene end by 9 bases; junction bases not matched to a gene: 6. Germline V gives CDR1 MGHRA, CDR2 YSYEKL. The CDR3 runs to 16 residues. The CDR3 spells CASSQDLAGGRIEQFF. The CDR3 nucleotides read TGCGCCAGCAGCCAAGACCTAGCGGGGGGGCGGATTGAGCAGTTCTTC.

A single count supports this clone. The chain recombines TRBV5-1 with TRBJ2-7; D not certain. The CDR3 runs 13 residues. Germline V gene sequence: CDR1 SGHRS, CDR2 YFSETQ. V lost 0 bases, J lost 3 bases, and 7 bases lay in between. CDR3 loop: CASSLGPGYEQYF. The CDR3 DNA follows: TGCGCCAGCAGCTTGGGGCCGGGCTACGAGCAGTACTTC.

V is TRBV27 and J is TRBJ2-5; D uncertain. The J call could be wrong; TRBJ2-7 is a better fit for the DNA end. This CDR3 is 13 amino acids long. Germline assignment: CDR1 MNHEY and CDR2 SMNVEV (reference sequence). The CDR3 loop is CASTLGPTYEQYF. The CDR3, as DNA: TGTGCCAGCACCCTTGGTCCAACCTACGAGCAGTACTTC.

The V and J genes are TRBV29-1 and TRBJ2-7; D is possibly TRBD2 (6 bases). This CDR3 is 12 amino acids long. Per the germline V gene, CDR1 is SQVTM and CDR2 is ANQGSEA. The V end lost 6 bases, the J end lost 2 bases, and 11 bases lay between the germline ends. CDR3 protein: CSVYAGTYEQYF. The CDR3 nucleotides read TGCAGCGTGTATGCGGGGACCTACGAGCAGTACTTC.

The J gene is TRBJ2-7, the V gene TRBV5-3; 8 nucleotides align to TRBD2. TRBV5-3 is an ORF, with its function uncertain. The CDR3 runs to 18 residues. Germline trimming cut 8 bases from V and 1 base from J; bases unmatched to any gene: 20. CDR3 nucleotide sequence: TGTGCCAGCGGATGGGGAAAGCGGGGGCCCATTCTTTCCTACGAGCAGTACTTC. It yields the protein CASGWGKRGPILSYEQYF.

The CDR3 DNA follows: TGTGCCAGCAGTCGGACAGGGGGAGCTAACTATGGCTACACCTTC. As protein: CASSRTGGANYGYTF. The V gene is TRBV6-5, the J gene TRBJ1-2, with 10 bases identical to TRBD1. Germline V lookup: CDR1 MNHEY, CDR2 SVGAGI. The CDR3 has 15 amino acids. V trimming: 5 bases; J trimming: 0 bases; junction bases outside the gene matches: 3.

The V call is TRBV6-6, the J call TRBJ1-4, with TRBD1 matching 8 bases. This CDR3 is built from 14 residues. J gave up 8 bases and V 6 bases, and 8 bases lay outside the gene matches. Germline V CDR1 and CDR2: MNHNY, SVGAGI (reference sequence). The CDR3 DNA is TGTGCCAGCAGCGGAACAGGGGGTCGGGAAAAACTGTTTTTT. Translation: CASSGTGGREKLFF.

The chain joins TRBV27 to TRBJ2-5; 8 bases align to TRBD2. CDR1 and CDR2 (germline): MNHEY, SMNVEV (reference sequence). V lost 7 bases to trimming and J lost 5 bases; unmatched junction nucleotides: 15. The CDR3 is 16 residues long. The CDR3 DNA reads as TGTGCCAGCAAACGGGGGGAACGGGGGGGCCGGGAGACCCAGTACTTC. As protein: CASKRGERGGRETQYF.

This clone was seen only once. The chain links TRBV7-9 to TRBJ2-3, with TRBD2 matching over 8 bases. CDR1 is SEHNR, CDR2 FQNEAQ, per germline (reference sequence). The J segment lost 6 bases and the V segment lost 5 bases, leaving 13 bases of the junction unmatched. CDR3 length: 16 residues. The CDR3 DNA follows: TGTGCCAGCAGCGGTACGGGGGGGCGCAAGGGGGATACGCAGTATTTT. Protein sequence: CASSGTGGRKGDTQYF.

The CDR3 DNA reads as TGTGCCAGTAGTATTAAGGGACAGGGATCTAACTATGGCTACACCTTC. This codes for CASSIKGQGSNYGYTF. V is TRBV19 and J is TRBJ1-2, with 9 bases identical to TRBD1. The CDR3 loop spans 16 amino acids. Germline V lookup: CDR1 LNHDA, CDR2 SQIVND (reference sequence). Trimming cost V 3 bases and J 0 bases; bases outside gene matches: 5.

This clone has a handful of counts. The chain recombines TRBV5-1 with TRBJ2-3; the match to TRBD2 covers 9 bases. The germline V gene has CDR1 SGHRS and CDR2 YFSETQ. V gave up 0 bases and J gave up 3 bases; unmatched junction bases: 11. The CDR3 covers 18 residues. The CDR3 region has the DNA TGCGCCAGCAGCTTGGCGGTGGGCGGGGGGGCCACTACAGATACGCAGTATTTT. Protein: CASSLAVGGGATTDTQYF.

V and J are TRBV5-6 and TRBJ2-5, with TRBD2 matching over 8 bases. This CDR3 has 16 amino acids. Germline V CDR1 and CDR2: SGHDT, YYEEEE. The trim removed 0 bases at V and 0 bases at J, leaving 4 bases unmatched. The CDR3 DNA reads as TGTGCCAGCAGCTTGGAGAGCGGGGGCTACCAAGAGACCCAGTACTTC. It translates to CASSLESGGYQETQYF.

This clone has only one observation. The chain carries TRBV14 and TRBJ1-3; D might be TRBD1 (5 bases). With 4 bases removed from V and 3 bases from J, the gap between germline ends came to 10 bases. The CDR3 is made up of 14 amino acids. The germline gives CDR1 SGHDN, CDR2 FVKESK. CDR3 amino acids: CASSLTGHGNTIYF. The CDR3 DNA is TGTGCCAGCAGCCTCACAGGACATGGAAACACCATATATTTT.

J is TRBJ2-7 and V is TRBV15; unclear D gene. The CDR3 has 13 amino acids. The germline CDR1 and CDR2 sequences are LNHNV and YYDKDF (reference sequence). Trimming left V 5 bases short and J 3 bases short, with 11 bases between. The CDR3 loop is CATSAAGSYEQYF. CDR3 bases: TGTGCCACCAGCGCAGCAGGCAGCTACGAGCAGTACTTC.

The V gene is TRBV7-2, the J gene TRBJ2-7; 7 bases are a match to TRBD1. Trimming took 5 bases from V and 6 from J; bases not matched to a gene: 7. This CDR3 region has 13 residues. Germline V gene sequence: CDR1 SGHTA, CDR2 FQGNSA. In DNA form, the CDR3 reads TGTGCCAGCAGCATTCAACAGGGGCGCGAGCAGTACTTC. This translates into CASSIQQGREQYF.

The V and J genes are TRBV14 and TRBJ2-1; D perhaps matches TRBD1 (8 bases). The V end was cut by 4 bases, the J end by 7 bases, with 20 bases between. Germline V gene sequence: CDR1 SGHDN, CDR2 FVKESK. The CDR3 is made up of 16 amino acids. The CDR3 DNA sequence: TGTGCCAGCAGCCCCAGGGGGCCGGGGGGCCAGAATGAGCAGTTCTTC. Translation: CASSPRGPGGQNEQFF. Supplemented by reference TRBV14 and TRBJ2-1, the full variable domain reads EAGVTQFPSHSVIEKGQTVTLRCDPISGHDNLYWYRRVMGKEIKFLLHFVKESKQDESGMPNNRFLAERTGGTYSTLKVQPAELEDSGVYFCASSPRGPGGQNEQFFGPGTRLTVL.

This clone was observed a handful of times. The chain uses TRBV9 and TRBJ1-2; the D gene is possibly TRBD1 (5 bases). Germline V gene sequence: CDR1 SGDLS, CDR2 YYNGEE. Trimming left V 6 bases short and J 2 bases short, with 11 bases between. The CDR3 consists of 13 residues. The CDR3 protein is CASTGGGNYGYTF. CDR3 nucleotides: TGTGCCAGCACCGGGGGGGGGAACTATGGCTACACCTTC.

This chain connects TRBV6-5 to TRBJ2-2; 8 nucleotides agree with TRBD2. CDR3 size: 15 residues. Germline V gene sequence: CDR1 MNHEY, CDR2 SVGAGI. After removal of 6 bases from V and 7 bases from J, the junction contained 10 bases not matched to a gene. CDR3 protein: CASRTRGGRGGELFF. In DNA, the CDR3 is TGTGCCAGCAGAACTCGGGGGGGCCGAGGCGGGGAGCTGTTTTTT.

This clone was detected only a few times. The J gene is TRBJ1-4, the V gene TRBV6-5; 10 bases map to TRBD1. CDR3 length equals 13 residues. CDR1 MNHEY and CDR2 SVGAGI come from the germline V gene. With V trimmed by 8 bases and J by 8 bases, 5 bases remained unmatched. Here the CDR3 reads CASRQGAGEKLFF. The CDR3 DNA is TGTGCCAGCCGACAGGGGGCGGGGGAAAAACTGTTTTTT.

The chain combines TRBV2 with TRBJ1-5, with D maybe TRBD1 (5 bases). Germline values: CDR1 SNHLY, CDR2 FYNNEI. This CDR3 is built from 13 residues. Trimming pared 6 bases from V and 7 bases from J, leaving 13 bases between. The CDR3 sequence is CASRGGGKQPQHF. DNA for the CDR3: TGTGCCAGCAGGGGGGGAGGGAAACAGCCCCAGCATTTT. Complete variable domain (other parts from reference TRBV2 and TRBJ1-5): EPEVTQTPSHQVTQMGQEVILRCVPISNHLYFYWYRQILGQKVEFLVSFYNNEISEKSEIFDDQFSVERPDGSNFTLKIRSTKLEDSAMYFCASRGGGKQPQHFGDGTRLSIL.

V is TRBV19 and J is TRBJ2-3; TRBD2 matches at 11 bases. V lost 9 bases and J lost 0; bases outside the gene matches: 8. The CDR3 runs 16 residues. Germline V CDR1 and CDR2: LNHDA, SQIVND (reference sequence). CDR3 nucleotide sequence: TGTGCCAGCTCTGGGGGACTAGCGGCTAGCACAGATACGCAGTATTTT. Protein sequence: CASSGGLAASTDTQYF.

This clone was detected only a few times. This chain joins TRBV2 and TRBJ1-1; D might be TRBD1 (5 bases). Germline CDR1 SNHLY, CDR2 FYNNEI. The CDR3 consists of 15 residues. Deletions cut 7 bases from V and 0 bases from J, with 15 bases between. This CDR3 is CASIPQGRMNTEAFF. For the CDR3, the DNA is TGTGCCAGCATCCCGCAGGGTCGAATGAACACTGAAGCTTTCTTT.

The rearrangement uses TRBV19 and TRBJ2-1; perhaps TRBD2 as D (6 bases). The germline V gene encodes CDR1 LNHDA and CDR2 SQIVND (reference sequence). The CDR3 is made up of 14 amino acids. V lost 8 bases, J lost 7 bases, and 18 bases lay in between. CDR3 region: CASSLALPGNEQFF. The DNA of the CDR3 is TGTGCCAGTTCTCTAGCGTTACCCGGAAATGAGCAGTTCTTC.